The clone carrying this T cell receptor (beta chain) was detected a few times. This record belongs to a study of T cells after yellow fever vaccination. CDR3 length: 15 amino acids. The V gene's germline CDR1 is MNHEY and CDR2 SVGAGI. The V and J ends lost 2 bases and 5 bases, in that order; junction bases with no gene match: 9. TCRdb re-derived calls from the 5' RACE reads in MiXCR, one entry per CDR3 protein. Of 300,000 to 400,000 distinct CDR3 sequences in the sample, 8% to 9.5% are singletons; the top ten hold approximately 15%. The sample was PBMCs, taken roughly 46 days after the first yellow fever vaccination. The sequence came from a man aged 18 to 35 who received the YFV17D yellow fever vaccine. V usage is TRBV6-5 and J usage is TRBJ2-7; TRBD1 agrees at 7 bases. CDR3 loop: CASSYRIQGPNEQYF. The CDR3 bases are TGTGCCAGCAGTTACCGAATACAGGGGCCCAACGAGCAGTACTTC.